A selection of T cell receptor beta chains follows, all from one sample in a study of T cell responses to AZD1222 COVID-19 vaccine. The assay was immunoSEQ multiplex PCR, and TCRdb's table has in-frame clones only and misses some. The sample consists of about 140,000 clones, roughly 90% of them appearing once. The sample consisted of peripheral blood, taken 28 days after the second AZD1222 dose. These receptors came from an adult who received the AZD1222 COVID-19 vaccine. Both conserved end residues are part of each CDR3. A D gene is named only where the DNA matches it firmly. Not every row has a clone size; where given, it reads once, few, many or a size class.

abundance,v_gene,j_gene,d_gene,CDR3nt,CDR3aa
.,TRBV6-2/TRBV6-3,TRBJ2-7,.,TGTGCCAGCAGTTCACAAAGCTACGAGCAGTACTTC,CASSSQSYEQYF
.,TRBV7-2,TRBJ2-1,TRBD1,TGTGCCAGCAGCTTAGTGGGACAGTCCTACAATGAGCAGTTCTTC,CASSLVGQSYNEQFF
.,TRBV9,TRBJ2-1,.,TGTGCCAGCAGCCCAATACTAGGTCGGAGAACTAGCTCCTACAATGAGCAGTTCTTC,CASSPILGRRTSSYNEQFF
.,TRBV9,TRBJ1-2,.,TGTGCCAGCAGCGTACGGATGACGGGAGGAAAGGGGGAAGGAAGCGGCTACACCTTC,CASSVRMTGGKGEGSGYTF
few,TRBV12-5,TRBJ2-4,TRBD2,TGTGCTAGTGGTTTGAGCGGGGGGAGGAACATTCAGTACTTC,CASGLSGGRNIQYF
.,TRBV7-2,TRBJ1-5,.,TGTGCCAGCAGCCCCGAGAAGGGTTATCAGCCCCAGCATTTT,CASSPEKGYQPQHF
.,TRBV12-3/TRBV12-4,TRBJ2-7,.,TGTGCCAGCAGTTTGGGGACCTCCTACGAGCAGTACTTC,CASSLGTSYEQYF
.,TRBV18,TRBJ1-1,.,TGTGCCAGCTCCCAGACAGAGAACACTGAAGCTTTCTTT,CASSQTENTEAFF
.,TRBV27,TRBJ1-5,.,TGTGCCAGCAGTCTTCGGGGCAATCAGCCCCAGCATTTT,CASSLRGNQPQHF
.,TRBV1,TRBJ1-5,.,TGCACCAGCAGCCAAGAGAAAGGTCGGGCAGGGGGCTGGAGCAATCAGCCCCAGCATTTT,CTSSQEKGRAGGWSNQPQHF
once,TRBV18,TRBJ1-3,.,TGTGCCAGCTCAGAAACAGGAACCTCTGGAAACACCATATATTTT,CASSETGTSGNTIYF
.,TRBV7-2,TRBJ2-1,TRBD2,TGTGCCAGCAGCTTCCGACTAGCGGGAGGGCGGGGGGATGAGCAGTTCTTC,CASSFRLAGGRGDEQFF
.,TRBV6-1,TRBJ2-2,TRBD2,TGTGCCAGCAGTGCCACGTTGCGGGGGGGTGCCGGGGAGCTGTTTTTT,CASSATLRGGAGELFF
.,TRBV7-9,TRBJ1-4,.,TGTGCCAGCAGTCGGGACATCGGTTTAGCAACTAATGAAAAACTGTTTTTT,CASSRDIGLATNEKLFF
.,TRBV7-2,TRBJ1-2,.,TGTGCCAGCAGCCAACAATCAGGAGAGCGCTATGGCTACACCTTC,CASSQQSGERYGYTF
few,TRBV6-5,TRBJ1-5,.,TGTGCCAGCACCCGGACGTGGCATCAGCCCCAGCATTTT,CASTRTWHQPQHF
.,TRBV6-5,TRBJ1-4,.,TGTGCCAGCAGCGGACCCCGGGGGCGCGGTGAAAAACTGTTTTTT,CASSGPRGRGEKLFF
.,TRBV7-9,TRBJ2-3,.,TGTGCCAGCAGGGGGCGGGCAGATACGCAGTATTTT,CASRGRADTQYF
.,TRBV4-3,TRBJ2-1,.,TGCGCCAGCAGCCAAGACTCCTTAGGGGGATTTGAGCAGTTCTTC,CASSQDSLGGFEQFF
once,TRBV12-3/TRBV12-4,TRBJ2-3,.,TGTGCCAGCAGTTGGTACAGCACAGATACGCAGTATTTT,CASSWYSTDTQYF
once,TRBV5-1,TRBJ1-3,.,TGCGCCAGCAGCTTGTGGGGATCCTCTGGAAACACCATATATTTT,CASSLWGSSGNTIYF
.,TRBV2,TRBJ1-1,.,TGTGCCAGCAGTGAAGCCGGCGGATTGAACACTGAAGCTTTCTTT,CASSEAGGLNTEAFF
.,TRBV19,TRBJ2-7,.,TGTGCCAGTAGTATCGGCAGGGGGGACTACGAGCAGTACTTC,CASSIGRGDYEQYF
.,TRBV3-1/TRBV3-2,TRBJ1-4,.,TGTGCCAGCAGCTTCACATCCGGGACTAATGAAAAACTGTTTTTT,CASSFTSGTNEKLFF
.,TRBV4-3,TRBJ1-4,.,TGCGCCAGCAGCCAAGATATAGTCAGGGGTGAAAAACTGTTTTTT,CASSQDIVRGEKLFF
.,TRBV5-1,TRBJ1-5,TRBD1,TGCGCCAGCAGCTGGACAGGGGGCGCCGGGCAGCCCCAGCATTTT,CASSWTGGAGQPQHF
.,TRBV15,TRBJ1-1,.,TGTGCCACCAGCAGGACTGTGAACGCTGAAGCTTTCTTT,CATSRTVNAEAFF
.,TRBV14,TRBJ1-6,.,TGTGCCAGCAGCCAAGGTTCCTATAATTCACCCCTCCACTTT,CASSQGSYNSPLHF
.,TRBV9,TRBJ2-5,TRBD2,TGTGCCAGCAGCGTAGAGGAGCGGGGGGGCGGAGAGACCCAGTACTTC,CASSVEERGGGETQYF
few,TRBV6-5,TRBJ2-1,.,TGTGCCAGCGAGGCAGACAATGAGCAGTTCTTC,CASEADNEQFF
.,TRBV27,TRBJ1-4,.,TGTGCCAGCAGTCCTTATGCCACAGGGTTTCGTGAAAAACTGTTTTTT,CASSPYATGFREKLFF
.,TRBV7-2,TRBJ2-2,TRBD1,TGTGCCAGCAGCCCACGAACCGGGACAGGGAACACCGGGGAGCTGTTTTTT,CASSPRTGTGNTGELFF
few,TRBV7-2,TRBJ1-2,.,TGTGCCAGCAGCCCCACTTGGAACCACTATGGCTACACCTTC,CASSPTWNHYGYTF
.,TRBV5-4,TRBJ2-1,TRBD2,TGTGCCTACCCTCTAGCGGGGTCGAGTAATGAGCAGTTCTTC,CAYPLAGSSNEQFF
.,TRBV19,TRBJ1-5,TRBD1,TGTGCCAGTAGTACCGGACAGGGTTATCAGCCCCAGCATTTT,CASSTGQGYQPQHF
.,TRBV5-1,TRBJ2-3,TRBD2,TGCGCCAGCAGCCCAGAAGGGAGGGTGGCAGATACGCAGTATTTT,CASSPEGRVADTQYF
.,TRBV6-5,TRBJ2-7,.,TGTGCCAGCAGCGACTACTCCTACGAGCAGTACTTC,CASSDYSYEQYF
few,TRBV7-2,TRBJ1-2,TRBD1,TGTGCCAGCAGCCCGACAGGGGCCTCCTATGGCTACACCTTC,CASSPTGASYGYTF
.,TRBV6-1,TRBJ2-1,TRBD2,TGTGCCAGCCGAAGCTCTAGCGGGCTGTACAATGAGCAGTTCTTC,CASRSSSGLYNEQFF
.,TRBV10-3,TRBJ1-2,.,TGTGCCATCAGTGAGTCCGGGACTAACTATGGCTACACCTTC,CAISESGTNYGYTF
.,TRBV4-2,TRBJ1-2,.,TGTGCCAGCAGCTTGACAGCGGTGAACTATGGCTACACCTTC,CASSLTAVNYGYTF
.,TRBV6-5,TRBJ2-6,.,TGTGCCAGCAGCCGAGTAGAATCTGGGGCCAACGTCCTGACTTTC,CASSRVESGANVLTF
once,TRBV11-2,TRBJ1-1,.,TGTGCCAGCAGCTCCCCACAGGACACTGAAGCTTTCTTT,CASSSPQDTEAFF
.,TRBV5-8,TRBJ1-1,TRBD1,TGTGCCAGCAGCGGTGGACAGGGGCAGGTGGCTTTCTTT,CASSGGQGQVAFF
.,TRBV3-1/TRBV3-2,TRBJ1-5,.,TGTGCCAGCAGCCTGGGCAGCGGGGGGCATCAGCCCCAGCATTTT,CASSLGSGGHQPQHF
.,TRBV7-9,TRBJ2-3,.,TGTGCCAGCAGCTTGGGTAGCACAGATACGCAGTATTTT,CASSLGSTDTQYF
.,TRBV7-8,TRBJ1-2,TRBD1,TGTGCCAGCAGCCCGAGACAGGGCAAAGGCTACACCTTC,CASSPRQGKGYTF
.,TRBV5-6,TRBJ1-5,.,TGTGCCAGCAGCTTGGGGGCAATGGCACAGCCCCAGCATTTT,CASSLGAMAQPQHF
.,TRBV3-1/TRBV3-2,TRBJ1-6,.,TGTGCCAGCGCTGTAGAGCCCTATAATTCACCCCTCCACTTT,CASAVEPYNSPLHF
.,TRBV7-8,TRBJ2-1,.,TGTGCCAGCAGCTTAGGACGATACAATGAGCAGTTCTTC,CASSLGRYNEQFF
.,TRBV4-1,TRBJ1-5,.,TGCGCCTCAGGGCTCTCCTCAGGGAGCAATCAGCCCCAGCATTTT,CASGLSSGSNQPQHF
.,TRBV4-3,TRBJ1-3,.,TGCGCCAGCAGCCAAGATGGGCCCGGCTCTGGAAACACCATATATTTT,CASSQDGPGSGNTIYF
.,TRBV2,TRBJ2-1,TRBD2,TGTGCCAGCAGTTACGGGACTAGCCCGGGGAATGAGCAGTTCTTC,CASSYGTSPGNEQFF
once,TRBV7-9,TRBJ1-2,.,TGTGCCAGCAGCCTAGCCCCGGGGGGGCCGGCGGGCTACACCTTC,CASSLAPGGPAGYTF